This is a list of T cell receptor beta chains from one sample in a study of blood T cells in healthy people across ages. TCRdb reanalysed the 5' RACE reads using MiXCR and keeps one entry per CDR3 protein. The sample includes hundreds of thousands of distinct CDR3 sequences, about 48% of them seen just once. Sequenced: blood. These receptors originate from a man aged 25-45 years in good health. Both conserved end residues are part of each CDR3. The D gene is left open where the match is weak. Where a row states a size, it is once, few, many or the class of an expanded clone; other rows omit it.

cdr3_nt cdr3_aa j_call v_call d_call clone_size
TGTGCCAGCAGCCATAATCCTCGTCCTTACTTTCACTCTGGAAACACCATATATTTT CASSHNPRPYFHSGNTIYF TRBJ1-3 TRBV3-1 NA NA
TGTGCCAGCAGCTTAGGCGTAAGGGGCGGTGAGCAGTTCTTC CASSLGVRGGEQFF TRBJ2-1 TRBV7-2 NA many
TGTGCCAGCAGTTTTGGGGAGAGCACAGATACGCAGTATTTT CASSFGESTDTQYF TRBJ2-3 TRBV12-3/TRBV12-4 NA few
TGTGCCATCAGTGATACTAGCAATGAGCAGTTCTTC CAISDTSNEQFF TRBJ2-1 TRBV10-3 NA NA
TGTGCCAGCAGTACAATAGAGCAGTACTTC CASSTIEQYF TRBJ2-7 TRBV2 NA once
TGTGCCAGCAGTTTAAAGTCGGGGTGGACCGGGGAGCTGTTTTTT CASSLKSGWTGELFF TRBJ2-2 TRBV28 NA NA
TGTGCCAGCAGTTTAGGGACACCACAATCCTACGAGCAGTACTTC CASSLGTPQSYEQYF TRBJ2-7 TRBV27 NA NA
TGTGCCAGCAGCCAATATACACACTATGGCTACACCTTC CASSQYTHYGYTF TRBJ1-2 TRBV14 NA NA
TGTGCCAGCAGTCACCCCGGGACAGGACCCCACGAGCAGTACTTC CASSHPGTGPHEQYF TRBJ2-7 TRBV6-5 TRBD1 NA
TGTGCCAGCAGCCAAGTGGGACAGGGACTCTCCGAGCAGTACTTC CASSQVGQGLSEQYF TRBJ2-7 TRBV4-2 TRBD1 few
TGTGCCAGCAGCTCCCAGGGCTCTGGGGCCAACGTCCTGACTTTC CASSSQGSGANVLTF TRBJ2-6 TRBV6-5 NA many
TGCGCCAGCAGTGAGGGGATAGAGGGCACAGATACGCAGTATTTT CASSEGIEGTDTQYF TRBJ2-3 TRBV10-1 NA NA
TGTGCCAGCAGCTCGGCGGGGGGGAGGGGAGAGACCCAGTACTTC CASSSAGGRGETQYF TRBJ2-5 TRBV7-2 TRBD2 NA
TGCGCCAGCAGCGCACCGGGACAGGGGGACAATGAGCAGTTCTTC CASSAPGQGDNEQFF TRBJ2-1 TRBV5-1 TRBD1 few
TGTGCCAGCAGTTTCGAGGGGGGGCGGATCTACAATGAGCAGTTCTTC CASSFEGGRIYNEQFF TRBJ2-1 TRBV12-3/TRBV12-4 NA few